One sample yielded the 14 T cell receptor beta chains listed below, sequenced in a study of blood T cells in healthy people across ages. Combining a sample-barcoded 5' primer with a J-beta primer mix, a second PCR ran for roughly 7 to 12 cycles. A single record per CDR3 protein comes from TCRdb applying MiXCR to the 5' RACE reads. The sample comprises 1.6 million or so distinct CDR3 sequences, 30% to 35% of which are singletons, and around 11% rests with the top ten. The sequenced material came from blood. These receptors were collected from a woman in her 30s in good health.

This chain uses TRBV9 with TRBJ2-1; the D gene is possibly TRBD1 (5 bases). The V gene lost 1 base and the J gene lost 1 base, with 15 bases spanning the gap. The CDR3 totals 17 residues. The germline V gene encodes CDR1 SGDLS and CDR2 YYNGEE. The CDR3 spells CASSVRATPGSYNEQFF. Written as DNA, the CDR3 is TGTGCCAGCAGCGTACGCGCCACTCCAGGGTCCTACAATGAGCAGTTCTTC.

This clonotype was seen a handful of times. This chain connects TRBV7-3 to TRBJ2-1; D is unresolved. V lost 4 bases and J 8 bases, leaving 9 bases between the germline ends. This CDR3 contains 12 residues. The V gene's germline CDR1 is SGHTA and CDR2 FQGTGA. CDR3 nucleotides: TGTGCCAGCAGCTCAGAAGGACATGAGCAGTTCTTC. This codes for CASSSEGHEQFF.

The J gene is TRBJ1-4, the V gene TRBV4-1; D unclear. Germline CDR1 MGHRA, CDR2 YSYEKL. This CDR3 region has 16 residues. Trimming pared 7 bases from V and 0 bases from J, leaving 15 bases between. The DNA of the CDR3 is TGCGCCAGCACCCTGGCTTCACTTGCAACTAATGAAAAACTGTTTTTT. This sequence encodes CASTLASLATNEKLFF.

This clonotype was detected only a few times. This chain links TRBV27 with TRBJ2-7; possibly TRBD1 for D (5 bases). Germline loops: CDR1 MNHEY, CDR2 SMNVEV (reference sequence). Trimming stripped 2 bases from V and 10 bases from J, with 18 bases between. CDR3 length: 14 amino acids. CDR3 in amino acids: CASSLARMIGVQYF. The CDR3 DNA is TGTGCCAGCAGTTTAGCCCGAATGATAGGGGTTCAGTACTTC.

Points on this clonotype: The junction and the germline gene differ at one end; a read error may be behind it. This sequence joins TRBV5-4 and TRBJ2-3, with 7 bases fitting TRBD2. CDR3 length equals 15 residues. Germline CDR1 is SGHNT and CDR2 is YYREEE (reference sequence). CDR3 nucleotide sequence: TGTGCCAGCAGCGAGGGACTGGCGGGAGTAGATACGCTGTATTTT. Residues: CASSEGLAGVDTLYF.

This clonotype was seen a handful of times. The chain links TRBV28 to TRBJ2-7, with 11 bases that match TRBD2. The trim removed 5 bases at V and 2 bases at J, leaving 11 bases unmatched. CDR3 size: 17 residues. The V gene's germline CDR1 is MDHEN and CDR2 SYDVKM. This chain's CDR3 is CASSQPPSGRYPYEQYF. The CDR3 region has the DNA TGTGCCAGCAGTCAACCCCCTAGCGGGAGGTATCCCTACGAGCAGTACTTC. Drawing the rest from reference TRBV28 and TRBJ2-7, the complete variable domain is DVKVTQSSRYLVKRTGEKVFLECVQDMDHENMFWYRQDPGLGLRLIYFSYDVKMKEKGDIPEGYSVSREKKERFSLILESASTNQTSMYLCASSQPPSGRYPYEQYFGPGTRLTVT.

DNA for the CDR3: TGTGCCAGCAGCTTAACGACTCAGGGTCGGAGAACTGAAGCTTTCTTT. Protein: CASSLTTQGRRTEAFF. J is TRBJ1-1 and V is TRBV7-9; possible D gene TRBD1, 5 bases. The germline V and J ends were trimmed by 2 bases and 5 bases, with 18 bases remaining between them. CDR3 length: 16 amino acids. From germline, CDR1 is SEHNR and CDR2 FQNEAQ (reference sequence).

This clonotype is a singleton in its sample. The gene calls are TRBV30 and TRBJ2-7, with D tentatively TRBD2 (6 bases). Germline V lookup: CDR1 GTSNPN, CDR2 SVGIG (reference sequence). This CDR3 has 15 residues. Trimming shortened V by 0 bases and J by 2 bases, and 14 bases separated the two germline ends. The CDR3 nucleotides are TGTGCCTGGAGTGTAGAGGTAGCGGCAGCCTACGAGCAGTACTTC. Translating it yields CAWSVEVAAAYEQYF.

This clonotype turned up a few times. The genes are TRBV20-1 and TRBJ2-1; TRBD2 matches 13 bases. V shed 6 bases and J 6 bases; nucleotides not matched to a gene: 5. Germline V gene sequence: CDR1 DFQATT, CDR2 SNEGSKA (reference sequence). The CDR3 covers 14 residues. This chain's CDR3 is CSATSGRAFNEQFF. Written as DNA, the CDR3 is TGCAGTGCAACTAGCGGGAGGGCTTTCAATGAGCAGTTCTTC.

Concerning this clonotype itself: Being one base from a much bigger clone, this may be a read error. This chain's CDR3 is CAVSEPSGSSRDTQYF. The CDR3 bases are TGTGCCGTCAGTGAACCCAGCGGGAGTTCTAGAGATACGCAGTATTTT. V and J are TRBV10-3 and TRBJ2-3; 8 bases line up with TRBD2. In germline, CDR1 is ENHRY, CDR2 SYGVKD. CDR3 length: 16 amino acids.

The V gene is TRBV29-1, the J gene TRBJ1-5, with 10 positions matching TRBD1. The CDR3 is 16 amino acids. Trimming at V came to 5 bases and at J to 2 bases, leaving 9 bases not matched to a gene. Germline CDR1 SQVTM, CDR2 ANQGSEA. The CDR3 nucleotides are TGCAGCGTTCATTCCGGGACAGGGGACGGCAATCAGCCCCAGCATTTT. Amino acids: CSVHSGTGDGNQPQHF.

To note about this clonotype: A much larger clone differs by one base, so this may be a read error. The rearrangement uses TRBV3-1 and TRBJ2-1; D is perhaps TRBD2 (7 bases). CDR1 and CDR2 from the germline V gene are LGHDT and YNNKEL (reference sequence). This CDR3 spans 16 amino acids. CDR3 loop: CAGSRGTSKSPGGQFF. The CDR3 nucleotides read TGTGCCGGCAGCCGAGGGACATCTAAGAGCCCGGGGGGGCAGTTCTTC.

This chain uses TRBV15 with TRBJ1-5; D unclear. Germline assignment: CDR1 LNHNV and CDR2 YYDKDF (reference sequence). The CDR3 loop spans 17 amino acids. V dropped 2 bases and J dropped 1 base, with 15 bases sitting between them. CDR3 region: CATSRFNDKASNQPQHF. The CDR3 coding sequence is TGTGCCACCAGCAGATTTAACGACAAGGCAAGCAATCAGCCCCAGCATTTT.

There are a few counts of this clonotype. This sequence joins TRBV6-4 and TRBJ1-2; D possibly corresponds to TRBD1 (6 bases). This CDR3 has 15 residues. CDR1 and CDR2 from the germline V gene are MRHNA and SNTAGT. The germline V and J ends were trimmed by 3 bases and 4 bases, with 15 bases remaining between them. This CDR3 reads CASSEGNRATYGYTF. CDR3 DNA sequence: TGTGCCAGCAGTGAAGGAAACAGGGCAACCTATGGCTACACCTTC.